Below are 17 T cell receptor beta chains sequenced from a single sample in a study of CXCR3-negative and CXCR3-positive naive CD8 T cells (dated by TCRdb to about 2019). The full study reports these points: Compared with CXCR3-negative naive cells, CXCR3-positive naive cells had TRB CDR3s with higher hydrophobicity (lower Kidera factor 4), lower energy, and higher strength and volume indices.

The reads were generated on a NextSeq 550. The Human TCR Profiling Kit (MiLaboratory) was used to make UMI-labeled 5' RACE TRB cDNA libraries. Through TCRdb reprocessing, the reads give one entry per CDR3 protein sequence; DNA is omitted. The table kept for this sample lists fewer than 90,000 distinct CDR3 sequences. The ten largest clones add up to 0.55% to 0.8% of the sample. Their antigen targets remain unknown. Sequencing used naive CXCR3+ CD8+ T cells from blood. What the cell subset or site label conveys for this sample: CD45RO-CCR7+CD27+CD95- naive CD8+ T cells expressing CXCR3 (TNR3+). These receptors originate from a human donor in good health. Some clones in this sample may be carry-over from other donors' samples.

The rearrangement uses TRBV28 and TRBJ2-1. Germline V lookup: CDR1 MDHEN, CDR2 SYDVKM. This CDR3 contains 11 residues. CDR3 protein: CASSPYKEQFF.

The chain links TRBV6-5 to TRBJ2-7; TCRdb designates TRBD1, a call that cannot be tested without DNA. Germline V gene sequence: CDR1 MNHEY, CDR2 SVGAGI. The CDR3 loop spans 13 amino acids. CDR3 sequence: CASATGGPYEQYF.

The chain has TRBV12-3 or TRBV12-4 and TRBJ2-6; TCRdb lists TRBD1, though no DNA is available to test this call. CDR3 length equals 15 residues. This CDR3 is CASSRGGAGANVLTF.

V is TRBV10-3 and J is TRBJ2-7; the D call from TCRdb, TRBD2, cannot be confirmed without DNA. The germline gives CDR1 ENHRY, CDR2 SYGVKD. There are 14 residues in the CDR3. The CDR3 protein is CAISAVAGGGEQYF.

This chain connects TRBV12-3 or TRBV12-4 to TRBJ2-1. The CDR3 sequence is 12 residues long. CDR3: CASSLGLSEQFF.

This chain joins TRBV20-1 and TRBJ1-3; TCRdb picks TRBD1, but there is no DNA to check that call. Germline CDR1 is DFQATT and CDR2 is SNEGSKA (reference sequence). This CDR3 has 17 residues. The CDR3 region is CSATGQGSGFAGNTIYF.

The chain recombines TRBV12-3 or TRBV12-4 with TRBJ2-2; TCRdb gives TRBD2 as the D gene, but with no DNA this cannot be confirmed. This CDR3 has 12 amino acids. CDR3 in amino acids: CASGGTTGELFF.

The rearrangement links TRBV28 to TRBJ2-7; TCRdb picks TRBD1, but there is no DNA to check that call. CDR1 is MDHEN and CDR2 is SYDVKM in the germline V gene. This CDR3 has 14 amino acids. CDR3 sequence: CANSPTGYPYEQYF.

The chain couples TRBV4-1 to TRBJ2-7. The CDR3 is 13 residues long. The germline gives CDR1 MGHRA, CDR2 YSYEKL. This chain's CDR3 is CASSQEVVDEQYF.

The rearrangement joins TRBV2 to TRBJ2-3; TCRdb's D call, TRBD1, is unchecked because there is no DNA. The CDR3 covers 16 residues. Germline V gene sequence: CDR1 SNHLY, CDR2 FYNNEI. The CDR3 loop reads CASSAWRGVGTDTQYF.

The CDR3 sequence is CASRRTQVQRSLQETQYF. The gene calls are TRBV6-6 and TRBJ2-5; TCRdb names TRBD1, which stays unverified in the absence of DNA. Germline CDR1 reads MNHNY; CDR2 reads SVGAGI (reference sequence). The CDR3 runs 18 residues.

This chain joins TRBV5-8 and TRBJ2-1; lacking DNA, the TRBD1 call made by TCRdb goes unchecked. This CDR3 region has 14 residues. CDR1 is SGHTS, CDR2 YDEGEE, per germline. The CDR3 is CASSHDRNGYEQFF.

CDR3 protein: CASSVAWNYGYTF. V gene TRBV9 combines with J gene TRBJ1-2. The CDR3 spans 13 residues. Germline values: CDR1 SGDLS, CDR2 YYNGEE. Combining the CDR3 with reference TRBV9 and TRBJ1-2 gives the whole variable domain DSGVTQTPKHLITATGQRVTLRCSPRSGDLSVYWYQQSLDQGLQFLIQYYNGEERAKGNILERFSAQQFPDLHSELNLSSLELGDSALYFCASSVAWNYGYTFGSGTRLTVV.

J is TRBJ1-2 and V is TRBV14; TCRdb gives TRBD1 as the D gene, but with no DNA this cannot be confirmed. Looked up from germline, CDR1 is SGHDN and CDR2 is FVKESK. This CDR3 has 15 residues. This CDR3 reads CASSQDTGGRNGYTF.

The chain carries TRBV5-1 and TRBJ1-1; TCRdb's D call of TRBD1 is untestable without DNA. The CDR3 totals 15 residues. Germline CDR1 reads SGHRS; CDR2 reads YFSETQ. This chain's CDR3 is CASSLVGQTNTEAFF.

The chain recombines TRBV5-1 with TRBJ2-3; absent DNA, TCRdb's TRBD2 call cannot be checked. The CDR3 is 15 amino acids. Germline loops: CDR1 SGHRS, CDR2 YFSETQ. The CDR3 protein is CASSLAEREADTQYF.

The V gene is TRBV29-1, the J gene TRBJ2-3. Germline assignment: CDR1 SQVTM and CDR2 ANQGSEA. This CDR3 has 12 residues. The CDR3 protein is CSAATYTDTQYF.